A selection of T cell receptor beta chains follows, all from one sample in a study of cytomegalovirus exposure and HLA in healthy donors. Only in-frame clones appear in the TCRdb table, and some are missing; sequencing was by immunoSEQ multiplex PCR. The sample records 110,000 to 150,000 clones, 77% being singletons. Sequencing used PBMCs. The receptors originated from a male donor in good health and CMV-seronegative. Both conserved end residues are part of each CDR3. A D gene is named only where the DNA matches it firmly. Clone size is shown for a subset of rows, as once, few, many or a class of expanded clone.

v_call	d_call	clone_size	j_call	cdr3_nt	cdr3_aa
TRBV10-1	TRBD1	NA	TRBJ1-1	TGCGCCAGCAGTGCTAGGACAGGAGTCGAAGCTTTCTTT	CASSARTGVEAFF
TRBV27	TRBD1	NA	TRBJ1-1	TGTGCTGCCCGGGACTCGACAGGGGGCGCAGAGGTGAGAGCTTTCTTT	CAARDSTGGAEVRAFF
TRBV11-2	TRBD1	medium-sized	TRBJ1-5	TGTGCCAGCAGCCTGGGACAGACTCCGGGAAATCAGCCCCAGCATTTT	CASSLGQTPGNQPQHF
TRBV11-1	TRBD1	NA	TRBJ2-7	TGTGCCAGCAGCTTTCCACAGGGGGCCTACGAGCAGTACTTC	CASSFPQGAYEQYF
TRBV5-5	TRBD1	once	TRBJ1-5	TGTGCCAGCAGTTGGGACAGATCCAGCAATCAGCCCCAGCATTTT	CASSWDRSSNQPQHF
TRBV5-1	NA	NA	TRBJ1-2	TGCGCCAGCAGCTTGTCCCCGGGAAATAACTATGGCTACACCTTC	CASSLSPGNNYGYTF
TRBV11-2	NA	NA	TRBJ1-1	TGTGCCAGCAGCAGGCTAGGACAGATGAACACTGAAGCTTTCTTT	CASSRLGQMNTEAFF
TRBV15	NA	NA	TRBJ1-2	TGTGCCACCAGCAGCCGGACAGCGAACTATGGCTACACCTTC	CATSSRTANYGYTF
TRBV19	NA	NA	TRBJ1-1	TGTGCCAGTAGCTCGACAGTGAACACTGAAGCTTTCTTT	CASSSTVNTEAFF
TRBV4-3	NA	NA	TRBJ2-7	TGCGCCAGCAGCCAAGGAGGGGGGGCGAATATATACGAGCAGTACTTC	CASSQGGGANIYEQYF
TRBV7-2	NA	NA	TRBJ1-3	TGTGCCAGCAGCTTAGTTATGGCAGGGACTGGAAACACCATATATTTT	CASSLVMAGTGNTIYF
TRBV4-2	NA	once	TRBJ1-1	TGTGCCAGCAGCCAGGACTCCATGCCGGCGAATAATTTT	CASSQDSMPANNF
TRBV5-1	TRBD1	NA	TRBJ1-2	TGCGCCAGCAGCTTCACAGGGGCCGAGAACTATGGCTACACCTTC	CASSFTGAENYGYTF
TRBV5-4	TRBD2	NA	TRBJ2-7	TGTGCCAGCAGCGGTGGGACTAGCGGGATCTCCTACGAGCAGTACTTC	CASSGGTSGISYEQYF
TRBV11-3	NA	NA	TRBJ1-1	TGTGCCAACCCCCACACCGAGGCGTACACTGAAGCTTTCTTT	CANPHTEAYTEAFF
TRBV28	NA	NA	TRBJ1-2	TGTGCCAGCAGTTTCAAGCAGACATATGGCTACACCTTC	CASSFKQTYGYTF
TRBV7-3	NA	NA	TRBJ2-1	TGTGCCAGCAGCTTAAGTCTAGCTCTCAATGAGCAGTTCTTC	CASSLSLALNEQFF
TRBV18	TRBD2	NA	TRBJ2-5	TGTGCCAGCTCACCCCTGACTAGCGTACAAGAGACCCAGTACTTC	CASSPLTSVQETQYF
TRBV30	TRBD1	few	TRBJ2-1	TGTGCCTGGAGGGCCCATCCAGGACAGGGTATTAATGAGCAGTTCTTC	CAWRAHPGQGINEQFF
TRBV15	NA	NA	TRBJ2-2	TGTGCCACCAGCCAGGACAGGAACACCGGGGAGCTGTTTTTT	CATSQDRNTGELFF
TRBV6-5	NA	NA	TRBJ1-3	TGTGCCAGCACCTCAGGGGTCGGAAACACCATATATTTT	CASTSGVGNTIYF
TRBV27	NA	NA	TRBJ2-2	TGTGCCAGCAGTCCCTCAACCCAGGGGACCGGGGAGCTGTTTTTT	CASSPSTQGTGELFF
TRBV7-9	NA	once	TRBJ2-5	TGTGCCAGCAGCTTTCTAGAGACCCAGTACTTC	CASSFLETQYF
TRBV5-1	TRBD1	NA	TRBJ2-4	TGCGCCAGCAGCTCCGGGACAGCTCAAAACATTCAGTACTTC	CASSSGTAQNIQYF
TRBV19	NA	NA	TRBJ2-5	TGTGCCAGTAGTTATCGGGAGACCCAGTACTTC	CASSYRETQYF
TRBV27	TRBD2	NA	TRBJ2-4	TGTGCCAGCAGCCCGATCCTAGCGGCCCTTGGGGGCAAAAACATTCAGTACTTC	CASSPILAALGGKNIQYF
TRBV9	NA	NA	TRBJ1-1	TGTGCCAGCAGCGTAGGCGGGTTGCAAACGAACACTGAAGCTTTCTTT	CASSVGGLQTNTEAFF
TRBV4-1	TRBD1	NA	TRBJ1-3	TGCGCCAGCAGCCAAGTTATCGCGGGACAGGGGGTATACTCTGGAAACACCATATATTTT	CASSQVIAGQGVYSGNTIYF
TRBV29-1	NA	NA	TRBJ1-1	TGCAGCGTTGGTTTGGTTGGGGCGCGGAACACTGAAGCTTTCTTT	CSVGLVGARNTEAFF
TRBV30	NA	few	TRBJ1-2	TGTGCCTGGGGGACTCATGGCTACACCTTC	CAWGTHGYTF